The sequence of this T cell receptor beta chain was determined in a study of patients and donors after allogeneic stem cell transplantation. TCRdb independently ran MiXCR on the RT-PCR reads; one entry per CDR3 protein. The sample carries roughly 940,000 distinct CDR3 sequences, roughly 18% recorded once. There are 16 residues in the CDR3. From germline, CDR1 is DFQATT and CDR2 SNEGSKA (reference sequence). V shed 6 bases and J shed 0 bases, with 18 bases lying between them. This clonotype was counted once. The TCR sequence derives from a human donor who was either an allogeneic HSCT recipient or a stem cell or donor lymphocyte infusion donor (not recorded which). It is not recorded whose cells these are; they may come from a transplant donor. This chain uses TRBV20-1 with TRBJ2-1; D call uncertain. Source material: blood, either unsorted or a sorted T cell fraction (not recorded which). CDR3 region: CSAPDNSLLSYNEQFF. The CDR3 nucleotides read TGCAGTGCGCCCGACAACTCCCTCCTCTCCTACAATGAGCAGTTCTTC.